This T cell receptor (beta chain) was recovered during a study of T cell responses to AZD1222 COVID-19 vaccine. Study as a whole: Recipients boosted at about 4 weeks or about 12 weeks are pooled.

Assay used: immunoSEQ multiplex PCR; TCRdb lists only in-frame clones, some missing. This sample carries roughly 160,000 clones, around nine tenths of them seen once, and the ten largest clones take roughly 5.5%. Germline V gene data show CDR1 as SGHDT and CDR2 as YYEEEE. The CDR3 consists of 15 residues. With 7 bases removed from V and 0 bases from J, the gap between germline ends came to 16 bases. The chain recombines TRBV5-6 with TRBJ1-2; D gene uncertain. The TCR comes from an adult in good health. Sequencing was performed on peripheral blood, taken on day 0 of AZD1222 vaccination. The CDR3 sequence: CASGRTDTSNYGYTF. Here the CDR3 DNA reads TGTGCCAGCGGAAGAACTGACACCTCTAACTATGGCTACACCTTC.